This T cell receptor (beta chain) appears in the sequencing data of a study of T cells in Graves' hyperthyroidism and ophthalmopathy. Study-wide points: Most expanded thyroid clonotypes above 0.001 also appeared in blood.

Amplified TCR beta CDR3 regions derived from RNA transcripts. Carried out on the TCR CDR3, a first-round RT-PCR used the HTBI primer set. From the multiplex PCR reads, TCRdb called clonotypes with MiXCR, one entry per CDR3 protein. The table lists more than 95,000 distinct CDR3 sequences, 47% of them singletons, with about 26% in the top ten. Aged 18 to 65, the patients had hyperthyroidism that was newly diagnosed and had lasted under 2 months. The study based diagnoses on clinical symptoms, serum thyroxine and TRAb, thyroid ultrasound and orbital computed tomography. J was trimmed by 6 bases and V by 5 bases; bases with no gene match: 13. Germline assignment: CDR1 SGHTA and CDR2 FQGNSA. The CDR3 extends over 16 amino acids. This clonotype occurred once. The antigen is undetermined.

The TCR was taken from a middle-aged man with Graves' hyperthyroidism. The chain couples TRBV7-2 to TRBJ1-2, with 9 bases lining up with TRBD1. The sequenced sample consisted of blood. The CDR3 DNA reads TGTGCCAGCAGCCCTCGAGGGGACAGGGAGGGGAATGGCTACACCTTC. Amino acid sequence: CASSPRGDREGNGYTF. The whole variable domain, filled in from reference TRBV7-2 and TRBJ1-2, reads GAGVSQSPSNKVTEKGKDVELRCDPISGHTALYWYRQSLGQGLEFLIYFQGNSAPDKSGLPSDRFSAERTGGSVSTLTIQRTQQEDSAVYLCASSPRGDREGNGYTFGSGTRLTVV.